The 12 T cell receptor beta chains below come from one sample, sequenced in a study of identical twins (dated by TCRdb to 2016 to 2017). The library was built by means of 5' RACE. Sequencer: Illumina HiSeq 2000. TCRdb passed the public sequencing reads through fastp at Q25 and MiXCR, retaining productive beta sequences. Rows matching on CDR3 protein sequence are summarized as one entry with the most common DNA and genes. In all, the sample holds a few hundred thousand distinct CDR3 sequences, and roughly 10% of those were seen once. The top ten constitute roughly 7% of the sample. The sample was also reused in another study, on yellow fever vaccine responses in identical twins.

The sample comprised CD8+ T cells sorted from blood. The receptors here all came from a woman between 18 and 29 years old in good health.

The rearrangement joins TRBV20-1 to TRBJ2-5; 9 bases fit TRBD2. Trimming at V came to 3 bases and at J to 7 bases, leaving 6 bases not matched to a gene. This CDR3 is built from 13 residues. CDR1 is DFQATT and CDR2 is SNEGSKA in the germline V gene (reference sequence). The CDR3 sequence: CSARSGLARTQYF. The CDR3 DNA reads as TGCAGTGCTAGGTCGGGACTAGCACGGACCCAGTACTTC.

The rearrangement links TRBV9 to TRBJ1-1, with TRBD1 matching 8 bases. The V segment lost 0 bases and the J segment 2 bases; nucleotides outside the gene matches: 3. CDR1 SGDLS and CDR2 YYNGEE come from the germline V gene. The CDR3 is made up of 15 amino acids. CDR3 in amino acids: CASSVDRGLNTEAFF. CDR3 coding DNA: TGTGCCAGCAGCGTAGACAGGGGGTTAAACACTGAAGCTTTCTTT.

This clonotype was picked up many times. The chain carries TRBV25-1 and TRBJ2-7; TRBD1 might be the D (5 bases). V lost 1 base, J lost 2 bases, and 9 bases lay in between. This CDR3 is built from 14 residues. The V gene's germline CDR1 is MGHDK and CDR2 SYGVNS. The CDR3 region is CASSEFGRAYEQYF. The CDR3 DNA follows: TGTGCCAGCAGTGAATTCGGCAGGGCCTACGAGCAGTACTTC.

This clonotype has ten or more counts. The V call is TRBV5-1, the J call TRBJ2-3; 9 nucleotides agree with TRBD2. This CDR3 has 15 amino acids. Losses at the gene ends were 5 bases for V and 4 bases for J; bases not matched to a gene: 8. CDR1 is SGHRS, CDR2 YFSETQ, per germline. Here the CDR3 reads CASRALAGGPDTQYF. The CDR3 nucleotides are TGCGCCAGCAGAGCCTTGGCGGGGGGGCCAGATACGCAGTATTTT.

This clonotype showed up just a few times. The V call is TRBV4-3, the J call TRBJ2-3; no clear D gene. V dropped 0 bases and J dropped 3 bases, with 4 bases sitting between them. Germline-derived CDR1 and CDR2 are LGHNA and YSLEER. The CDR3 has 13 residues. CDR3 bases: TGCGCCAGCAGCCAAGATTGGACAGATACGCAGTATTTT. Its protein product is CASSQDWTDTQYF.

This clonotype turned up a few times. V and J are TRBV20-1 and TRBJ2-1; no clear D. The length of the CDR3 is 12 residues. V was pared by 4 bases and J by 7 bases, with 11 bases between. The germline V gene has CDR1 DFQATT and CDR2 SNEGSKA (reference sequence). The CDR3 spells CSAIGSDNEQFF. The DNA for the CDR3 is TGCAGTGCTATTGGGTCGGATAATGAGCAGTTCTTC.

The V and J genes are TRBV7-2 and TRBJ2-7, with 8 bases identical to TRBD2. V trimming: 3 bases; J trimming: 6 bases; junction bases outside the gene matches: 10. The CDR3 loop spans 15 amino acids. Germline-derived CDR1 and CDR2 are SGHTA and FQGNSA. DNA of the CDR3: TGTGCCAGCAGCTTGCCCCAAGCGGGAGACGGCGAGCAGTACTTC. Its protein is CASSLPQAGDGEQYF.

This clonotype has a handful of counts. The J gene is TRBJ2-7, the V gene TRBV5-5; perhaps D is TRBD1 or TRBD2 (5 bases each). The germline V gene has CDR1 SGHKS and CDR2 YYEKEE (reference sequence). V gave up 3 bases and J gave up 2 bases, with 15 bases separating them. This CDR3 has 15 residues. The CDR3 loop is CASSSDPGRTYEQYF. In DNA, the CDR3 is TGTGCCAGCAGCTCCGACCCGGGACGGACCTACGAGCAGTACTTC.

This clonotype occurred a few times. V gene TRBV18 combines with J gene TRBJ2-7, with D perhaps matching TRBD2 (6 bases). V was trimmed by 1 base and J by 3 bases, leaving 10 bases between them. The CDR3 length is 14 residues. CDR1 and CDR2 from the germline V gene are KGHSH and LQKENI. In nucleotides, the CDR3 is TGTGCCAGCTCACCACGGGGAGGAGACTACGAGCAGTACTTC. This sequence encodes CASSPRGGDYEQYF.

This clonotype was counted only a few times. V gene TRBV20-1 combines with J gene TRBJ1-2; D gene ambiguous. Germline CDR1 DFQATT, CDR2 SNEGSKA (reference sequence). The ends were cut back, 0 bases at V and 6 bases at J, with 11 bases in the middle. This CDR3 is built from 13 residues. The CDR3 sequence is CSARDVGMHGYTF. Here the CDR3 DNA reads TGCAGTGCTAGAGATGTGGGTATGCATGGCTACACCTTC.

This clonotype was picked up many times. The chain couples TRBV20-1 to TRBJ2-7, with 7 bases lining up with TRBD2. The CDR3 totals 13 residues. Germline V gene sequence: CDR1 DFQATT, CDR2 SNEGSKA (reference sequence). Germline trimming cut 3 bases from V and 4 bases from J; bases unmatched to any gene: 6. This CDR3 reads CSARGGKRYEQYF. CDR3 DNA sequence: TGCAGTGCTAGGGGGGGGAAGCGTTACGAGCAGTACTTC.

This clonotype was recorded many times. J is TRBJ2-3 and V is TRBV5-5; 11 bases line up with TRBD1. The J segment lost 6 bases and the V segment lost 5 bases, leaving 5 bases of the junction unmatched. Per the germline V gene, CDR1 is SGHKS and CDR2 is YYEKEE (reference sequence). The CDR3 consists of 14 residues. The CDR3 DNA sequence: TGTGCCAGCAGGGGACAGGGGGGAAGTGATACGCAGTATTTT. It encodes CASRGQGGSDTQYF.